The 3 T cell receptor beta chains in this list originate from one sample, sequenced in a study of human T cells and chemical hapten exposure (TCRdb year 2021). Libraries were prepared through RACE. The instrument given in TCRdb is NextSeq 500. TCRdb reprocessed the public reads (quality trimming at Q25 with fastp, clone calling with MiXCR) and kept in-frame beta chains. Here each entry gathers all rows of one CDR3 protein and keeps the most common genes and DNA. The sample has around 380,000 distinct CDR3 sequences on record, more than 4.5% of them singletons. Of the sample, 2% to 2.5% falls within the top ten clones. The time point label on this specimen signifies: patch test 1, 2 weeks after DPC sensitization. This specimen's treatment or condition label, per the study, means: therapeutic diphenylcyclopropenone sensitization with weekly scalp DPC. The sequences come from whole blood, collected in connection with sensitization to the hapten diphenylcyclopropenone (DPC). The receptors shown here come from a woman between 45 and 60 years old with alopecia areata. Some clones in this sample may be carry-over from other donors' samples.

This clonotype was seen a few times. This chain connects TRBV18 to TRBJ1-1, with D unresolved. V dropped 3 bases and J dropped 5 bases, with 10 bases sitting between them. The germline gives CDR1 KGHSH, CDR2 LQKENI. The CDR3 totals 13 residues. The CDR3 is CASSPKTGTEAFF. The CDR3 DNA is TGTGCCAGCTCACCTAAGACGGGGACTGAAGCTTTCTTT.

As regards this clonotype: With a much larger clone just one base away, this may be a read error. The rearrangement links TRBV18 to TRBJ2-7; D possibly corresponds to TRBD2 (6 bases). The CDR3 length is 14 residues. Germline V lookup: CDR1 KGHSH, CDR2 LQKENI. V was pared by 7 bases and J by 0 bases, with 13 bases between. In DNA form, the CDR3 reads TGTGCCAGCTACCCCCAGCGGGCCTCCTACGAGCAGTACTTC. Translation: CASYPQRASYEQYF.

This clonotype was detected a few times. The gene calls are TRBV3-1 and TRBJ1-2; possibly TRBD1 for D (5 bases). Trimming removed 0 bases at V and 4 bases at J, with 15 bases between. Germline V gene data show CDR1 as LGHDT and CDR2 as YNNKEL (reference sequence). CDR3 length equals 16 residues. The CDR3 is CASSQDKGARGYGYTF. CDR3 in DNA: TGTGCCAGCAGCCAAGATAAAGGGGCACGGGGCTATGGCTACACCTTC.